Sequencing of this TCR beta chain was carried out in a study of T cells in Graves' hyperthyroidism and ophthalmopathy (dated 2019 in TCRdb). General notes on the study: Peripheral blood samples were taken at initial diagnosis, before any treatment was given. To identify distinguishing TCR V-J signatures, a discovery cohort of around 100 patients was used, comprising under 45 with Graves' ophthalmopathy and 57 with stable Graves' hyperthyroidism. An independent validation cohort of around 19 hyperthyroidism patients and approximately 15 patients who later progressed to ophthalmopathy tested prospective prediction of ophthalmopathy. The approximately 100 discovery patients were divided at random into training and test sets in a 7:3 ratio. In addition, the study compared T-cell repertoires in thyroid tissue and in blood from roughly six Graves' hyperthyroidism patients. After sampling, hyperthyroidism patients received methimazole starting at 30 mg daily, and ophthalmopathy patients received high-dose intravenous methylprednisolone. TCR Vbeta CDR3 sequencing of 135 peripheral blood samples (fewer than 45 ophthalmopathy, 75 to 80 hyperthyroidism and 17 progressor patients) is reported in the paper. The study at large found these results: A model built on a 13 V-J signature distinguished ophthalmopathy from stable hyperthyroidism, reaching 87.88% sensitivity and under 84% specificity in cross-validation and 80%/75% in testing. Sample size was not statistically predetermined, and investigators were not blinded to group allocation. Blood samples also contained most of the expanded thyroid clonotypes (frequency above 0.001), which suggests that blood repertoires may reflect thyroid immune responses. In validation, the model predicted progression to ophthalmopathy with approximately 71% sensitivity and 72% to 75% specificity, a median of approximately 6.7 months before onset.

Ophthalmopathy patients had moderately to severely active disease, Clinical Activity Score of at least 3, NOSPECS grade of at least 4, and duration under 3 months. Patients with uncontrolled infections, other autoimmune diseases, pregnancy or lactation were excluded. Diagnoses were established on the basis of clinical symptoms, serum thyroxine and TRAb, thyroid ultrasound, and orbital computed tomography. PBMCs were separated from roughly 10 ml of fresh peripheral blood using Ficoll-Paque density gradient centrifugation. Total RNA was extracted with Trizol reagent, and quality was checked on an Agilent 2100 Bioanalyzer. TCR beta CDR3 regions were amplified from RNA transcripts. For the first round of RT-PCR on the TCR CDR3, the HTBI primer set was used together with the Qiagen OneStep RT-PCR kit. The libraries were constructed in a second round of multiplex PCR and then size-selected and purified. Libraries were sequenced paired-end with 100 bp reads on an Illumina HiSeq2000. The published analysis was carried out like this. SOAPnuke was used to process the raw data, removing reads that contained adapters or uncalled bases, had a mean Phred below 15, or lacked an exact match to the constant primer or identifier. COPE v1.2.5 was used to merge high-quality paired reads, and clonotypes were defined as unique nucleotide sequences. MiTCR v1.1 was used to align the clonotypes against IMGT TRBV, TRBD and TRBJ reference segments. The analysis included only V-J combinations with a frequency above 0.0001, which together covered approximately 99% of the repertoires. The TCS score was defined as F50 (clonal expansion) divided by E x V (chaos), with BLOSUM62-based TCRdist calculated between CDR3 peptides within each V-J. Welch's t-statistics and random forest reduced 500 to 550 V-J features to 13, which were used in a naive Bayes classifier (R e1071). TCRdb reprocessed the public reads (quality trimming at Q25 with fastp, clone calling with MiXCR) and kept in-frame beta chains. Rows are combined by CDR3 protein, so each entry shows the most common genes and DNA. TCRdb's processing, not the authors', yielded these V and J calls. The sample contains about 400,000 distinct CDR3 sequences, roughly 15% of them found a single time. The biggest ten clones account for about 12% of the sample.

Of note for this clonotype: Its binding antigen is unknown. No base qualities exist here, and no much larger clone lies one base off it.

V is pared back by 4 bases and J by 5 bases, with 13 bases lying between the germline termini. Including cysteine and phenylalanine, the CDR3 has 15 amino acids. Of the read, only the CDR3 DNA is kept; its 45 bases are in frame from base 1. CDR1 and CDR2, per the germline V gene, are KGHDR and SFDVKD. The chain employs TRBV24-1 and TRBJ2-2, with the D gene uncertain. Sequences were obtained from blood. The source of this sequence is a man between 18 and 29 years old with Graves' ophthalmopathy. The nucleotide sequence is TGTGCCACCAGTGAAGCCGGGCGGTATACCGGGGAGCTGTTTTTT. Protein translation: CATSEAGRYTGELFF.